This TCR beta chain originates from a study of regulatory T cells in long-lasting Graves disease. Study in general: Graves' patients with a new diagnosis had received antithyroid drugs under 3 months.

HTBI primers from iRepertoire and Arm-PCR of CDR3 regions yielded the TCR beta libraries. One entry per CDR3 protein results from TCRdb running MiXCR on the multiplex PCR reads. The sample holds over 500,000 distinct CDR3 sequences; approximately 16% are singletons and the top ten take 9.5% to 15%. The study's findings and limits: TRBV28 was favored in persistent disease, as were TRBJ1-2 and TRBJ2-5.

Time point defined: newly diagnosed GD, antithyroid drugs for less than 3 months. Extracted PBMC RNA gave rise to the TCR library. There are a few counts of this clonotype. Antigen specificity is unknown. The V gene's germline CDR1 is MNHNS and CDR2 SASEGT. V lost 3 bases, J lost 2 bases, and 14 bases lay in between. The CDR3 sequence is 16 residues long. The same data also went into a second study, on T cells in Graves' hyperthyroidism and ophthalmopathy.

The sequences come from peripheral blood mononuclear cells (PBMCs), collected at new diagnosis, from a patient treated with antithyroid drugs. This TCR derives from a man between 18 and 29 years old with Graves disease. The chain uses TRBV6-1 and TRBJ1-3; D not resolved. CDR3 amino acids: CASSEVLNSTGNTIYF. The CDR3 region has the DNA TGTGCCAGCAGTGAGGTGTTGAATTCGACTGGAAACACCATATATTTT.